Listed below are T cell receptor beta chains from one sample, sequenced in a study of blood T cell repertoires in COVID-19. The repertoire was sequenced with immunoSEQ multiplex PCR; TCRdb's copy has only in-frame clones and lacks some. The data contain roughly 120,000 clones, more than 70% of them singletons. What was sequenced was peripheral blood. The origin of the receptors is a woman over 75 with COVID-19, enrolled during active disease. The CDR3 runs from the conserved cysteine through the conserved F or W. D genes are given only for firm matches.

v_gene,d_gene,j_gene,CDR3aa,CDR3nt
TRBV10-2,NA,TRBJ2-7,CASSKRGTQGEQYF,TGCGCCAGCAGTAAAAGGGGGACCCAGGGCGAGCAGTACTTC
TRBV6-4,TRBD1,TRBJ1-2,CASSGSGGQLAF,TGTGCCAGCAGTGGCTCAGGGGGACAGCTGGCCTTC
TRBV28,TRBD1,TRBJ1-1,CASILSARGRAFF,TGTGCCAGCATCTTGAGTGCCAGGGGGCGCGCTTTCTTT
TRBV7-8,TRBD1,TRBJ2-2,CASSLWTGGEDGTGELFF,TGTGCCAGCAGCTTATGGACAGGGGGCGAAGATGGGACCGGGGAGCTGTTTTTT
TRBV9,NA,TRBJ1-5,CASSVGPGSQPQHF,TGTGCCAGCAGCGTAGGGCCAGGCAGTCAGCCCCAGCATTTT
TRBV5-1,TRBD1,TRBJ1-2,CASSLRTGQGYGYTF,TGCGCCAGCAGCCTCCGGACAGGGCAGGGCTATGGCTACACCTTC
TRBV5-1,NA,TRBJ2-1,CASSSATNRRQFF,TGCGCCAGCAGCTCGGCGACCAACCGGAGGCAGTTCTTC
TRBV7-9,NA,TRBJ2-2,CASSRGGGGTGELFF,TGTGCCAGCAGCCGAGGAGGGGGCGGAACCGGGGAGCTGTTTTTT
TRBV7-9,NA,TRBJ1-2,CASTPTAGGVGYGYTF,TGTGCCAGCACGCCAACGGCCGGAGGGGTCGGCTATGGCTACACCTTC
TRBV3-1/TRBV3-2,NA,TRBJ1-2,CASRGGTYGYTF,TGTGCCAGCAGAGGGGGAACCTATGGCTACACCTTC
TRBV6-6,TRBD2,TRBJ2-3,CASLSGGEDTQYF,TGTGCCAGCCTCAGCGGGGGTGAAGATACGCAGTATTTT
TRBV21-1,NA,TRBJ2-7,CASSKVAPLLAGDIYEQYF,TGTGCCAGCAGCAAAGTAGCCCCACTACTAGCGGGAGACATCTACGAGCAGTACTTC
TRBV3-1/TRBV3-2,NA,TRBJ2-1,CASTPGVSNEQFF,TGTGCCAGCACCCCGGGAGTCTCCAATGAGCAGTTCTTC
TRBV10-3,TRBD2,TRBJ2-3,CAISEKLAGSGEDTQYF,TGTGCCATCAGTGAAAAACTAGCGGGGTCCGGGGAAGATACGCAGTATTTT
TRBV14,TRBD1,TRBJ2-3,CASSQELGQYTTDTQYF,TGTGCCAGCAGCCAAGAGTTGGGACAGTATACCACAGATACGCAGTATTTT
TRBV5-1,NA,TRBJ1-1,CASSLQGSTEAFF,TGCGCCAGCAGCTTACAGGGTAGCACTGAAGCTTTCTTT
TRBV7-2,TRBD2,TRBJ2-1,CASSPPELAAVDEQFF,TGTGCCAGCAGCCCACCCGAACTAGCGGCGGTCGATGAGCAGTTCTTC
TRBV6-1,NA,TRBJ2-7,CASNEAGQVYEQYF,TGTGCCAGCAATGAAGCGGGACAAGTTTACGAGCAGTACTTC
TRBV27,NA,TRBJ1-1,CASSRALNTEAFF,TGTGCCAGCAGTCGAGCCCTGAACACTGAAGCTTTCTTT
TRBV7-9,TRBD1,TRBJ2-7,CASSSGQGRLSEQYF,TGTGCCAGCAGCTCGGGACAGGGAAGGCTCTCCGAGCAGTACTTC